This T cell receptor (beta chain) was found in a study of T cells in localized non-small cell lung cancer. General study findings and limits: Adjacent lung was found to contain a median approximately 62 of the top 100 tumor clones.

Generated by immunoSEQ multiplex PCR, the TCRdb table keeps only in-frame clones and is missing some. Of 25,000 or so clones detected, approximately 85% appear once; the ten largest clones hold around 4.3%. Details on this clone: The antigen is unknown.

This material consisted of peripheral blood, taken before any cancer treatment. The origin of this receptor is a woman aged 40-69 years with stage I lung adenocarcinoma.

This CDR3 is CASSPRGDQPQHF. DNA of the CDR3: TGTGCCAGCTCACCTCGAGGGGACCAGCCCCAGCATTTT. The genes are TRBV18 and TRBJ1-5, with D possibly being TRBD1 (5 bases). V was clipped by 3 bases and J by 7 bases, with 10 bases between them. The V gene's germline CDR1 is KGHSH and CDR2 LQKENI. The CDR3 extends over 13 amino acids.